What follows is one TCR beta chain and its context. This clone was seen only a few times. Which antigen it targets is not known. No qualities accompany the bases; no much larger clone lies one base away. This sample stems from a study of T cells after posttransplantation cyclophosphamide (dated by TCRdb to the mid-2010s). Broadly, across the study: T cell repertoire reconstitution was tracked by TRB sequencing after myeloablative bone marrow transplantation in which posttransplantation cyclophosphamide was used as GVHD prophylaxis. Antigen receptor sequencing covered samples from roughly 40 PTCy-treated patients and over 15 of their related bone marrow donors. Blood from all 35 or so PTCy patients who had 1-year posttransplant specimens underwent TRB sequencing. In 3 patients, TRB sequencing was also performed on up to 3 more blood samples taken 2 to 5.2 years after transplant, and in 4 patients, pretransplant blood was also TRB-sequenced. Because TRA and TRB clonality correlated tightly in some 10 samples, the subsequent TCR analyses were limited to TRB only. Public TRB sequences were searched against a database of over 3,600 sequences associated with responses to pathogens, tumor antigens, self-antigens and alloantigens. Results and caveats for the whole study, not just this receptor: Across over 40 patients, TRB clonality was highly associated with recipient CMV seropositivity and CMV reactivation, and diversity in PTCy patients was similar to diversity in CNI/methotrexate controls. Donor-recipient similarity was low at 1-2 months but increased during the first year, and donor CD8+ memory clones often dominated later blood repertoires. The TRB repertoires of T cells infiltrating skin or the GI tract showed only limited overlap with the TRB repertoires found in blood.

According to the study, the label for this sample's treatment or condition signals: high-dose cyclophosphamide on days +3 and +4 as single-agent GVHD prophylaxis. For conditioning, the PTCy patients got busulfan and fludarabine, then a related or unrelated marrow graft, followed by cyclophosphamide on days +3 and +4. The PTCy-treated patients were enrolled in a prospective multi-institutional clinical trial. Peripheral blood and bone marrow mononuclear cells were isolated by Ficoll-Hypaque density centrifugation and were cryopreserved. Trimming accounts for 6 bases at V and 3 bases at J, while the number of junction bases matched to no gene is 7. The CDR3, from cysteine to phenylalanine, totals 15 residues. The only DNA kept is the CDR3, 45 bases in frame from the first base. Via the germline V gene, CDR1 is SGHTA and CDR2 FQGNSA. Genomic DNA was the input for TRB sequencing, which was run either with the immunoSEQ assay at survey resolution or with the hsTCRB kit. In the authors' own workflow: Initial read processing used immunoSEQ software, and repertoire analyses used the LymphoSeq R package. Clonality was computed as 1 minus normalized Shannon entropy; Gini coefficient was also calculated for each TRB dataset. To infer phenotypes in unsorted samples, TRB sequences from sorted subsets of the recipient or donor were mapped onto the unsorted samples of the same recipient. TCRdb's version of the immuneACCESS table is confined to in-frame rearrangements and falls short of the full clone set. An unresolved V gene accounts for under half of the shortfall where checked; the remainder is of unknown origin. The V and J calls and the clone size are those of that table, but D and trimming were determined from the DNA. The sample data list more than 10,000 clones, and 70% to 90% of these were observed just once. The top ten clones comprise about 16% of the sample.

The receptor chain draws on TRBV7-2 and TRBJ1-4, with 7 bases aligning to TRBD1. The receptor was isolated from a female patient aged 50-59 years who received an allogeneic stem cell transplant from a related donor, was CMV-positive, and had no GVHD. Once a transplant has taken place, some T cells may be donor derived. The source was PBMCs, collected approximately 1,900 days after allogeneic stem cell transplant with posttransplant cyclophosphamide. The sequence in DNA is TGTGCCAGCAGTTCTAGACAGGGCGCTAATGAAAAACTGTTTTTT. This codes for CASSSRQGANEKLFF.